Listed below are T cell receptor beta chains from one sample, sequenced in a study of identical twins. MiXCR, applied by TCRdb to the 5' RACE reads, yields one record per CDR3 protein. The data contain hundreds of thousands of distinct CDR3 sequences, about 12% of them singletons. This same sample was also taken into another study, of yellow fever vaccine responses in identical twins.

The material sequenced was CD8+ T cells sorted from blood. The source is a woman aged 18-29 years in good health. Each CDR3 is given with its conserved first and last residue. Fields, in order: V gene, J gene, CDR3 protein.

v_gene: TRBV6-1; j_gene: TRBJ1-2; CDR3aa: CASSEEVYGYTF
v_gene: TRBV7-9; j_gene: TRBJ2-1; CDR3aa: CASSLAQFEQFF
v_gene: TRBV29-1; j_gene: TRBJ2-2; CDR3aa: CSVDFSGLTGELFF
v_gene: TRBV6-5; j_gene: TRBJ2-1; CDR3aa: CASSYSAPLYNEQFF
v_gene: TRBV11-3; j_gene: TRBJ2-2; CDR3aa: CASSLLQGIPGELFF
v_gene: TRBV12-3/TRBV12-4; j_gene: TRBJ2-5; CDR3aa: CASSYGERLETQYF
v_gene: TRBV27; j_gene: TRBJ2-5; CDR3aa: CASSLGTSGGPQETQYF
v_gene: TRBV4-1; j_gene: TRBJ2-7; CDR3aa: CASSQDLRDYHSKEQYF
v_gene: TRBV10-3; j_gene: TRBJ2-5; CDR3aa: CAISYPLAGEETQYF
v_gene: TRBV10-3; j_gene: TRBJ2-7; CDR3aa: CAISESTWDSHEQYF
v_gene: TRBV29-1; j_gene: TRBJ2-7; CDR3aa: CSVEEEAGAYEQYF
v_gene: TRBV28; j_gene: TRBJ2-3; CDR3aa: CASRFILPF
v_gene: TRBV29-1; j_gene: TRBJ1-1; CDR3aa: CSVGQTNTEAFF
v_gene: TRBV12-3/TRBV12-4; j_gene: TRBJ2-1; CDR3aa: CASSLARASEQFF
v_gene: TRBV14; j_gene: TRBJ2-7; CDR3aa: CASSQVVADQYEQYF
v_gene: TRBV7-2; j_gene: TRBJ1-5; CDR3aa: CASSPGTVLGVQPQHF
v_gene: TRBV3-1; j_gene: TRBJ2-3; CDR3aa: CASSQALLEGGTDTQYF
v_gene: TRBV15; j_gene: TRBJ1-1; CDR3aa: CATSRDRQDEAFF
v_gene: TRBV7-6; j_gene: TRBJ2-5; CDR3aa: CASSHYSGSEETQYF
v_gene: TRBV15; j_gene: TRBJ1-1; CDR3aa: CATSRVLSSEGNTEAFF
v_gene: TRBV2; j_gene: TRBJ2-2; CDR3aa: CASRDPSETSGRARELFF
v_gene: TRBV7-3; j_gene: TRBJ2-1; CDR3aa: CASSLGSSGSYNEQFF
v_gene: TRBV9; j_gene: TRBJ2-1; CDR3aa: CASSVRTSGFDEQFF
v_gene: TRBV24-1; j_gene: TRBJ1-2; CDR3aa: CATSDFPGGRYGYTF
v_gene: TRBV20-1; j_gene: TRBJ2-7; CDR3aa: CSARGQGLAGFHYEQYF
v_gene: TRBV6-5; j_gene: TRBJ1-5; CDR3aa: CASSTRGEYQPQHF
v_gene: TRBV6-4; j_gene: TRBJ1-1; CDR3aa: CASSDRAGGTEAFF
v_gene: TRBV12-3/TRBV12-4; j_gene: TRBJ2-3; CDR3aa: CASSSALAETYTDTQYF
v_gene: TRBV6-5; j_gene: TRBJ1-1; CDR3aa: CASSYDTSNTEAFF
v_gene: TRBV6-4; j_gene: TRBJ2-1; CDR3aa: CASSDGGGGGEQFF
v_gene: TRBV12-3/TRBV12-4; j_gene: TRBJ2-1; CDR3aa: CASSLARAANEQFF
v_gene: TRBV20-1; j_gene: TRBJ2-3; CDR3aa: CCAGTSGRADTQYF
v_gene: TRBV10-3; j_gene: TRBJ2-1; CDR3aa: CAITPTSGGNEQFF
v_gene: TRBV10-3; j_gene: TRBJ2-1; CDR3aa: CAISTGTSGYRSYNEQFF
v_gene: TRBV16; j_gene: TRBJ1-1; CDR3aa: CASSRYGNSMNTEAFF
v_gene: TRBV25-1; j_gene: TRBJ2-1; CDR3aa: CASSEIAGGSSYNEQFF
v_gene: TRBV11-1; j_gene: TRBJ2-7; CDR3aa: CASSLGRGRLYEQYF
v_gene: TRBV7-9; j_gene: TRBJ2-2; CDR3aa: CARSGQGGNTGELFF
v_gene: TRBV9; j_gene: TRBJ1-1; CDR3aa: CASSSDRVGTEAFF
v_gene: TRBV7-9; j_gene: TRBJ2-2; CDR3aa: CASSARDRVPGELFF
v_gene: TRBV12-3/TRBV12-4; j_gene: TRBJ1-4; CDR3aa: CASMGGYEKLFF
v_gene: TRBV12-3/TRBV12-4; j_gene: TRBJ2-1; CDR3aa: CASSLGGYNEQFF
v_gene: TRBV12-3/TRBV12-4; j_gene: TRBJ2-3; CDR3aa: CASTPGGGGIDTQYF
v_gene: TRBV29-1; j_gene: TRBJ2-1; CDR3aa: CSVDRAGQGGTEQFF
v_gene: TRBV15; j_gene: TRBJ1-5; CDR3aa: CATSSGQGDQPQHF
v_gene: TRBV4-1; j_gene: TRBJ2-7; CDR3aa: CASSQDKLSASYEQYF
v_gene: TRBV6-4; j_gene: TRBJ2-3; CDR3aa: CASSELRGADTQYF
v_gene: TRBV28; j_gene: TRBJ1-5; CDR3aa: CASVTSNQPQHF